Following are 5 T cell receptor beta chains from one sample sequenced in a study of a mutant IDH1 vaccine in newly diagnosed glioma. As to time point: week 5, during vaccination. Every vaccination contained 300 ug of the mutant IDH1 20-mer peptide and was paired with topical imiquimod. Which antigens these TCRs recognize remains unknown. The assay was immunoSEQ multiplex PCR, and TCRdb's table has in-frame clones only and misses some. The sample records about 36,000 clones, around 81% being singletons. This specimen was PBMCs, taken from a glioma patient whose treatment included an IDH1 peptide vaccine. These receptor sequences come from a man in his fifties or sixties with glioma.

The rearrangement joins TRBV5-6 to TRBJ2-1; 10 nucleotides agree with TRBD1. Looked up from germline, CDR1 is SGHDT and CDR2 is YYEEEE. This CDR3 has 15 residues. The junction had 5 bases not matched to a gene; V was cut back by 1 base and J by 7 bases. Here the CDR3 reads CASSLRTGGRNEQFF. The CDR3, as DNA: TGTGCCAGCAGCTTGAGGACAGGGGGGAGGAATGAGCAGTTCTTC.

The gene calls are TRBV11-2 and TRBJ1-1; D gene uncertain. V was cut by 1 base and J by 10 bases, with 10 bases left in between. Germline CDR1 is SGHAT and CDR2 is FQNNGV. The CDR3 contains 12 residues. CDR3 protein: CASSLGSTRAFF. CDR3 DNA sequence: TGTGCCAGCAGCTTAGGCTCCACCCGAGCTTTCTTT.

This clone was seen more than once but under ten times. This chain uses TRBV5-6 with TRBJ2-1; no reliable D call. Germline CDR1 and CDR2: SGHDT and YYEEEE. The CDR3 spans 14 residues. Trimming stripped 2 bases from V and 9 bases from J, with 15 bases between. The CDR3 loop is CASSFGQVEGEQFF. CDR3 nucleotide sequence: TGTGCCAGCAGCTTTGGGCAAGTAGAAGGTGAGCAGTTCTTC. Together with reference TRBV5-6 and TRBJ2-1, the CDR3 gives the full variable domain: DAGVTQSPTHLIKTRGQQVTLRCSPKSGHDTVSWYQQALGQGPQFIFQYYEEEERQRGNFPDRFSGHQFPNYSSELNVNALLLGDSALYLCASSFGQVEGEQFFGPGTRLTVL.

The CDR3 loop reads CASRNLVGQGAMSNQPQHF. The CDR3 region has the DNA TGTGCCAGCAGGAACCTCGTAGGACAGGGGGCGATGAGTAATCAGCCCCAGCATTTT. This chain links TRBV28 with TRBJ1-5; TRBD1 matches at 11 bases. Germline CDR1 MDHEN, CDR2 SYDVKM. Trimming removed 6 bases from V and 4 bases from J; junction bases left unmatched: 17. The CDR3 has 19 residues.

The chain combines TRBV5-4 with TRBJ2-6, with D possibly TRBD1 on 5 matching bases. Germline V lookup: CDR1 SGHNT, CDR2 YYREEE (reference sequence). V shed 4 bases and J shed 0 bases, with 11 bases lying between them. CDR3 size: 16 residues. The CDR3 region has the DNA TGTGCCAGCAGCGATAAAGACAGCTCTGGGGCCAACGTCCTGACTTTC. It encodes CASSDKDSSGANVLTF.